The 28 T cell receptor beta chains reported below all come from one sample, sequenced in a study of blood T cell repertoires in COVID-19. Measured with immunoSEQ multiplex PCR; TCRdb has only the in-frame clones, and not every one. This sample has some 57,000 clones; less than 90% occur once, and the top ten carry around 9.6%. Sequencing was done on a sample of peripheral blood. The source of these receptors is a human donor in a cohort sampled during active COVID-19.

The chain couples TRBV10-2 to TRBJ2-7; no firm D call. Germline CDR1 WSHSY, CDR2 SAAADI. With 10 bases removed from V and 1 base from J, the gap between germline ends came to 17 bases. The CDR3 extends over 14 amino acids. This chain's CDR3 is CATLIVRQSYEQYF. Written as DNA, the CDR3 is TGCGCCACCCTTATTGTCAGGCAATCCTACGAGCAGTACTTC.

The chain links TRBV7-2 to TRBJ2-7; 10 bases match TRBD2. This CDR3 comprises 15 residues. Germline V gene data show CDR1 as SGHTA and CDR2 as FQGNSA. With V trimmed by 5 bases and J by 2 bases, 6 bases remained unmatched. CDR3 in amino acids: CASSLSGRATYEQYF. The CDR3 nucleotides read TGTGCCAGCAGCCTCAGCGGGAGGGCAACCTACGAGCAGTACTTC.

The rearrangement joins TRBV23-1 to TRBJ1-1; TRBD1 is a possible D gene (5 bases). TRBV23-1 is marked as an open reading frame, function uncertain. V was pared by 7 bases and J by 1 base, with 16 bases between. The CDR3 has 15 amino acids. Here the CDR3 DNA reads TGCGCCAGCATCTGGCTGGACATCCCGAACACTGAAGCTTTCTTT. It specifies CASIWLDIPNTEAFF.

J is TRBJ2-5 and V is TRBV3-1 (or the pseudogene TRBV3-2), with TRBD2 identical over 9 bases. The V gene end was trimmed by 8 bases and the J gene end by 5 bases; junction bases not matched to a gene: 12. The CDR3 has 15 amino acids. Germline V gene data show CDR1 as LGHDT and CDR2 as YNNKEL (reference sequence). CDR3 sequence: CASEPGGRAGETQYF. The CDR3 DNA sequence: TGTGCCAGCGAGCCAGGCGGGAGGGCCGGGGAGACCCAGTACTTC.

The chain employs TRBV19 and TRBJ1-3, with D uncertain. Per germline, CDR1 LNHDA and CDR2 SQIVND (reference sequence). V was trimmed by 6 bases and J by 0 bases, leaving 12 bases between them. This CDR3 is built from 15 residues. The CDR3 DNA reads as TGTGCCAGTAGGGTACCGGGGTCCTCTGGAAACACCATATATTTT. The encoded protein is CASRVPGSSGNTIYF.

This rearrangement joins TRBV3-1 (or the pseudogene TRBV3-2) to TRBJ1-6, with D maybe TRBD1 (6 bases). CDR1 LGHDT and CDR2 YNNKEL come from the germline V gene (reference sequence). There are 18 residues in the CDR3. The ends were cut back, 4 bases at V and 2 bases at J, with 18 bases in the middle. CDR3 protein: CASSPFSRAGAYNSPLHF. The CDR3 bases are TGTGCCAGCAGCCCGTTTAGTAGGGCAGGGGCCTATAATTCACCCCTCCACTTT.

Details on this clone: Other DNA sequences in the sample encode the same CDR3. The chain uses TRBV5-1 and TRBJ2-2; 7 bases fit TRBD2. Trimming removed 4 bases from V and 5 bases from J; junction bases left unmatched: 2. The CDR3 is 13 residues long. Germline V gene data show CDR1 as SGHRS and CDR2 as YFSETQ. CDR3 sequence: CASSLSGTGELFF. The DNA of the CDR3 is TGCGCCAGCAGCCTTAGCGGGACCGGGGAGCTGTTTTTT.

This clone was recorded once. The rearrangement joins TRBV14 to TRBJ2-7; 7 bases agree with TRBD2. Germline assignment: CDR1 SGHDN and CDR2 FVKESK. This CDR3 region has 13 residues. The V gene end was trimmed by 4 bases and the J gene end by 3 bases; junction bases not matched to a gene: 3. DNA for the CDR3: TGTGCCAGCAGCCCTAGCGGAGTCTACGAGCAGTACTTC. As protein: CASSPSGVYEQYF.

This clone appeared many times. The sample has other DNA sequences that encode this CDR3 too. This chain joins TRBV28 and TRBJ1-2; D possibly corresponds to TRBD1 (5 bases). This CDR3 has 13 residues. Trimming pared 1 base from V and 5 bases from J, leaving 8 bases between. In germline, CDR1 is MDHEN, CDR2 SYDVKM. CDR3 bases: TGTGCCAGCAGTTTATCTGCAGGGTATGGCTACACCTTC. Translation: CASSLSAGYGYTF.

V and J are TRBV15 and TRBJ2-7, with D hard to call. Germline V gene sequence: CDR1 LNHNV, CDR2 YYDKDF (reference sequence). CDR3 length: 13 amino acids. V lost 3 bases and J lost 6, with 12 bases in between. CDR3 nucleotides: TGTGCCACCAGCAGCTCCACCCTCGGCGAGCAGTACTTC. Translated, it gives CATSSSTLGEQYF.

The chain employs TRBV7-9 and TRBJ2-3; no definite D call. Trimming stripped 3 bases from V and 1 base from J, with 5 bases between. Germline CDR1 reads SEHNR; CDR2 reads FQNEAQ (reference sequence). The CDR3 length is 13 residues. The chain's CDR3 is CASSLSRTDTQYF. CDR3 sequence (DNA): TGTGCCAGCAGCTTGAGCCGCACAGATACGCAGTATTTT.

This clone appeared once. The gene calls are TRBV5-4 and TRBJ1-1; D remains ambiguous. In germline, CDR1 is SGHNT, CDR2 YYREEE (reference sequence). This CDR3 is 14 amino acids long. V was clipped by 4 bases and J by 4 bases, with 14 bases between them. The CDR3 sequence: CASSPGGKTTEAFF. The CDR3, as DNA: TGTGCCAGCAGCCCCGGCGGGAAGACCACTGAAGCTTTCTTT. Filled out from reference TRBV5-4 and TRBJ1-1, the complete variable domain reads ETGVTQSPTHLIKTRGQQVTLRCSSQSGHNTVSWYQQALGQGPQFIFQYYREEENGRGNFPPRFSGLQFPNYSSELNVNALELDDSALYLCASSPGGKTTEAFFGQGTRLTVV.

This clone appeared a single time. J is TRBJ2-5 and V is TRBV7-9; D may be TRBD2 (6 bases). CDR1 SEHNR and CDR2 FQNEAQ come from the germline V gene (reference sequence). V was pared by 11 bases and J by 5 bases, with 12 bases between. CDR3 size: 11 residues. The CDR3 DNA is TGTGCCGGGACTCGGGGGGAGACCCAGTACTTC. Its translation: CAGTRGETQYF.

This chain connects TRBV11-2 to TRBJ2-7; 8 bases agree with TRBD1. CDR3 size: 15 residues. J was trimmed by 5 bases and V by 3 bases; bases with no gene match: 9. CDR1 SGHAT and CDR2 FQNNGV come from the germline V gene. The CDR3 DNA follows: TGTGCCAGCAGCTTTTCCCGGACAGGGTATAACGAGCAGTACTTC. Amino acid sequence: CASSFSRTGYNEQYF.

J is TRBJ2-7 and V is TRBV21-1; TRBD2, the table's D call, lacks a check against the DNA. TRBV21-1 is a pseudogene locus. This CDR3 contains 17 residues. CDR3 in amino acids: CASSKEQRTSDSYEQYF. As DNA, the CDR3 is TGTGCCAGCAGCAAAGAACAAAGGACTAGCGACTCCTACGAGCAGTACTTC.

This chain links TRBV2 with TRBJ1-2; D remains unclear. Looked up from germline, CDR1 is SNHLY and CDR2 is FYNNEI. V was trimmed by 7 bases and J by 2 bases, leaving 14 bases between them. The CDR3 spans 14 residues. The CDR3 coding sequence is TGTGCCAGCAACAGTGGCAGCACAAACTATGGCTACACCTTC. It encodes CASNSGSTNYGYTF.

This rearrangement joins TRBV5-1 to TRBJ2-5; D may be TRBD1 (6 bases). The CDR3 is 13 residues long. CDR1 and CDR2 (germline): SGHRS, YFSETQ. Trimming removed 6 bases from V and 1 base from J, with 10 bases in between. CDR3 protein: CASKGVPQETQYF. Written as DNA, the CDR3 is TGCGCCAGCAAGGGGGTACCCCAAGAGACCCAGTACTTC.

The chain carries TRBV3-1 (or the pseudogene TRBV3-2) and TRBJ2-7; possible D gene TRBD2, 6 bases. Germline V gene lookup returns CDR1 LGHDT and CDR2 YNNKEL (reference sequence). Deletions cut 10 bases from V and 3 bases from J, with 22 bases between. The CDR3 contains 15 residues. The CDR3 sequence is CATKSVGQGGYEQYF. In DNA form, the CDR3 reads TGTGCCACCAAGTCAGTTGGGCAGGGAGGCTACGAGCAGTACTTC.

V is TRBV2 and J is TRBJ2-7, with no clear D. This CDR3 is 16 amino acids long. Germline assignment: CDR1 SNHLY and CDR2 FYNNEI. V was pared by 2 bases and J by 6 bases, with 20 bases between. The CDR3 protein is CASSESVAPRIGEQYF. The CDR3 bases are TGTGCCAGCAGTGAAAGCGTAGCCCCAAGGATAGGCGAGCAGTACTTC.

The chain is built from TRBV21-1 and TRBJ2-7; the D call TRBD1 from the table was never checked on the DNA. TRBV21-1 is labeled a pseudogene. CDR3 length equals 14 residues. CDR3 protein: CASSKVGRDNEQYF. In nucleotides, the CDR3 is TGTGCCAGCAGCAAAGTAGGCAGGGACAACGAGCAGTACTTC.

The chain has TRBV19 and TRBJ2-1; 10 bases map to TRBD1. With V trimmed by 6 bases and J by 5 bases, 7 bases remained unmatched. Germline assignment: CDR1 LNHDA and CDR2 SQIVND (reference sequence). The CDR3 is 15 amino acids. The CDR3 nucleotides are TGTGCCAGTAGCCCTGACAGGGGGCCCGACAATGAGCAGTTCTTC. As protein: CASSPDRGPDNEQFF.

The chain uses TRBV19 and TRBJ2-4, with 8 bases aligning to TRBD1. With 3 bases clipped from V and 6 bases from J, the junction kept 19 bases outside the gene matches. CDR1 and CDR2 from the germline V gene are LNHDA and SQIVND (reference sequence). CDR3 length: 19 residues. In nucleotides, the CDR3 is TGTGCCAGTAGTATGTCATGGAGAGGAGGACAGGGCCTAGGAAACATTCAGTACTTC. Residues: CASSMSWRGGQGLGNIQYF.

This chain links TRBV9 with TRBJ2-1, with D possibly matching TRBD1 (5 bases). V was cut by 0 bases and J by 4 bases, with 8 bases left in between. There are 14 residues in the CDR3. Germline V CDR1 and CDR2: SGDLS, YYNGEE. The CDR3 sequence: CASSVGTRYNEQFF. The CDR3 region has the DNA TGTGCCAGCAGCGTAGGGACACGTTACAATGAGCAGTTCTTC. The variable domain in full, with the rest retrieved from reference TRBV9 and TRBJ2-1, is DSGVTQTPKHLITATGQRVTLRCSPRSGDLSVYWYQQSLDQGLQFLIQYYNGEERAKGNILERFSAQQFPDLHSELNLSSLELGDSALYFCASSVGTRYNEQFFGPGTRLTVL.

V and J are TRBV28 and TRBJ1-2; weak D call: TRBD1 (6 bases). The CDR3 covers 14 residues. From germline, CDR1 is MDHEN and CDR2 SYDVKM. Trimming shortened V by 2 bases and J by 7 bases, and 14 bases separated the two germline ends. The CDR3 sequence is CASSLDIQGFGYTF. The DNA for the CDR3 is TGTGCCAGCAGTTTAGATATACAGGGATTTGGCTACACCTTC.

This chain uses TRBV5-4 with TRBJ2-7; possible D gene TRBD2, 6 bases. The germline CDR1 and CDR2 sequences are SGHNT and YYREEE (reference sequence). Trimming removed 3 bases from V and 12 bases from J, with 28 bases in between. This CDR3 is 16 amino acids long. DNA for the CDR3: TGTGCCAGCAGCTCGGGAGAGTCTCGAGGTTTGAGCAGAGGGTACTTC. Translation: CASSSGESRGLSRGYF.

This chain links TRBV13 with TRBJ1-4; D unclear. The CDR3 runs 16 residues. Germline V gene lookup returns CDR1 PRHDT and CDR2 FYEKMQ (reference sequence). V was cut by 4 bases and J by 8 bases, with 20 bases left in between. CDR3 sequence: CASSSAVSGFGEKLFF. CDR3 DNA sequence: TGTGCCAGCAGCTCAGCTGTTTCGGGGTTCGGCGAAAAACTGTTTTTT.

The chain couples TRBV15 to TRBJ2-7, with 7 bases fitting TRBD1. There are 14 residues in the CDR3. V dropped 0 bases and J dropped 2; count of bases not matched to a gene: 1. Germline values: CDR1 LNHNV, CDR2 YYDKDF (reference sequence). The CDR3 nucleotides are TGTGCCACCAGCAGAGATCAGGGGGCCTACGAGCAGTACTTC. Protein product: CATSRDQGAYEQYF.

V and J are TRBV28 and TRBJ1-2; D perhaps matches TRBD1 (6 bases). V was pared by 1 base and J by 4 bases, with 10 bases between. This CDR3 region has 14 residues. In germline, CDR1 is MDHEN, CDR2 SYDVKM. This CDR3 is CASSLSQGFYGYTF. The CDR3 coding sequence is TGTGCCAGCAGTTTATCACAGGGCTTCTATGGCTACACCTTC.